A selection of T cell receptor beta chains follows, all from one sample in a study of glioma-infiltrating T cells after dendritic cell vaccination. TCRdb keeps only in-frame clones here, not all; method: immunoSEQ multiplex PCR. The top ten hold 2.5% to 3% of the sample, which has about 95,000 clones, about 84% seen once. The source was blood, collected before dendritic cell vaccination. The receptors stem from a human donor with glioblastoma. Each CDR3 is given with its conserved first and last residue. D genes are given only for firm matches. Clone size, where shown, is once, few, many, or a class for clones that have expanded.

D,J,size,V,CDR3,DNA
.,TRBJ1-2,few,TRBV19,CASSVNRQGYGYTF,TGTGCCAGTAGTGTTAATCGGCAGGGCTATGGCTACACCTTC
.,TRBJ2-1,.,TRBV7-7,CASSSSRGDEQFF,TGTGCCAGCAGCTCGAGCCGCGGCGATGAGCAGTTCTTC
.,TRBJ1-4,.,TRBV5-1,CASRQPNEKLFF,TGCGCCAGTAGACAGCCTAATGAAAAACTGTTTTTT
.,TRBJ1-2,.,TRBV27,CASSFYMGQGYGYTF,TGTGCCAGCAGTTTCTACATGGGGCAGGGCTATGGCTACACCTTC
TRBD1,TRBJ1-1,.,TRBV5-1,CASSLGTGIITEAFF,TGCGCCAGCAGCTTGGGGACAGGGATAATCACTGAAGCTTTCTTT
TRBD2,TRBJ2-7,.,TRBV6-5,CASRRAGGPYEQYF,TGTGCCAGCAGGCGAGCGGGAGGTCCCTACGAGCAGTACTTC
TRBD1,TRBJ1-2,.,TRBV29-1,CSISGTATPLANYGYTF,TGCAGCATTTCCGGGACAGCAACCCCCCTTGCTAACTATGGCTACACCTTC
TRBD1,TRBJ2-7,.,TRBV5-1,CASSPGTGYRYEQYF,TGCGCCAGCAGCCCGGGGACAGGTTATCGATACGAGCAGTACTTC
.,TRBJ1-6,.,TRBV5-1,CASSLERGFGSPLHF,TGCGCCAGCAGCTTGGAAAGGGGGTTTGGATCACCCCTCCACTTT
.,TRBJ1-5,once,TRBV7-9,CASSFGQGNQPQHF,TGTGCCAGCAGCTTTGGCCAGGGGAATCAGCCCCAGCATTTT
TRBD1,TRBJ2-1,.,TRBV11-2,CASSLTLPGGNEQFF,TGTGCCAGCAGCCTCACCCTCCCAGGGGGCAATGAGCAGTTCTTC